This TCR beta chain comes out of a study of metastatic and nonmetastatic thyroid tumors. Study summary: Patients with malignant and benign thyroid disease provided blood and tumor or nodule tissue, whose repertoires were compared. Study observations and caveats: Within blood and tumor, benign nodules reportedly had significantly lower TCR beta diversity than malignant thyroid tumors did.

V lost 3 bases and J lost 6, with 12 bases in between. The germline V gene encodes CDR1 MNHEY and CDR2 SMNVEV (reference sequence). The CDR3 has 14 residues. This clone has a count of ten or more. Antigen specificity is unknown. The authors' processing: Construction of a distant-metastasis classifier for papillary thyroid cancer relied on CDR3 differences across clinicopathological groups. TCRdb re-processed the PCR reads through MiXCR. The V and J calls here are based on TCRdb, not the publication. The sample holds 30,000 to 35,000 clones, roughly 15% seen once. Ahead of thyroid surgery, no patient had received treatment of any kind.

This sequence was found in a female donor with papillary thyroid cancer or a benign thyroid nodule (not recorded which). Some clones in this sample may be carry-over from other donors' samples. This chain uses TRBV27 with TRBJ1-5; D is uncertain. Specimen: blood. Here the CDR3 reads CASSFWGVGQPQHF. The DNA of the CDR3 is TGTGCCAGCAGTTTTTGGGGTGTTGGTCAGCCCCAGCATTTT.